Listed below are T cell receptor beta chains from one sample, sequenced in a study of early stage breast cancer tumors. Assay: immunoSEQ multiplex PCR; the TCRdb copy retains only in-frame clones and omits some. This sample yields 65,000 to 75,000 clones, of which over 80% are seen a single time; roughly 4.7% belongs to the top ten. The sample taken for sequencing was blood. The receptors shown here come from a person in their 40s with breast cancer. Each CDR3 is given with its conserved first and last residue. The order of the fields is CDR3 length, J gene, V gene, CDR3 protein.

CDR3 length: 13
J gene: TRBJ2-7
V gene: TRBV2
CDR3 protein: CASSEAGVFEQYF

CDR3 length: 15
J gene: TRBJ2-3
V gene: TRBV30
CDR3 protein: CAWSRYGTSTDTQYF

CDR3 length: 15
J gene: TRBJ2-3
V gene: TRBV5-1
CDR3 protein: CASSYGTGNTDTQYF

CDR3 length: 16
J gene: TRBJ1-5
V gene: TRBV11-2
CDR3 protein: CASSQTAGGVDQPQHF

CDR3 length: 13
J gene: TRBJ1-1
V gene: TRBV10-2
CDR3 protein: CASRTGGNTEAFF

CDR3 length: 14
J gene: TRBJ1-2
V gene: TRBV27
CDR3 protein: CASRRGQTLHGYTF

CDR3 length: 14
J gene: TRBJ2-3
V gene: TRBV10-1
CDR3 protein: CASSPGLDPDTQYF

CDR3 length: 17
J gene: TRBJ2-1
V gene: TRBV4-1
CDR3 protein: CASSQTPGTGDYNEQFF

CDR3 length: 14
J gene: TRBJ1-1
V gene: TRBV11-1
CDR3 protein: CASSPPGLNTEAFF

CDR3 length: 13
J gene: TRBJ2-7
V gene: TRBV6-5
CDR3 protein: CASSGHNTYEQYF

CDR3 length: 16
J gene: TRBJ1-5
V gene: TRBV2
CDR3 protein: CASSDYQTGSGQPQHF

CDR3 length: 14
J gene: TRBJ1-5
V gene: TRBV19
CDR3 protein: CASSIGTQNQPQHF

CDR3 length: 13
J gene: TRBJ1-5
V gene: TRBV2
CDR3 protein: CANARGPGQPQHF

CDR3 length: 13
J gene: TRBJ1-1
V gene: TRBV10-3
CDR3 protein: CAIRGQGDTEAFF

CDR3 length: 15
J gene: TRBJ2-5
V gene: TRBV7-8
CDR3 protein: CASSPRTGPQETQYF

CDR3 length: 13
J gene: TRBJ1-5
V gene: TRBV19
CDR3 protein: CASDNRAQEPQHF

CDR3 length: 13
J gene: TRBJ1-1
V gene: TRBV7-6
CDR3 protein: CASSPDTNTEAFF

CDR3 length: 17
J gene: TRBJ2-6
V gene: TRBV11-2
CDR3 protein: CASSNRGGLLGANVLTF

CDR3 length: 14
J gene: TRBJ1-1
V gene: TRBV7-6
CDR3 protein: CASSEGGAFTEAFF

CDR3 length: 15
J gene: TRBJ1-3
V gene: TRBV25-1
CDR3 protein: CASSGMGGEGNTIYF

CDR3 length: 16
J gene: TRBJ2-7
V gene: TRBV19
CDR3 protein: CASTGRTSGGHYEQYF

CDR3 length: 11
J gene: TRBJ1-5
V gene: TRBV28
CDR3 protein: CASSRGQPQHF

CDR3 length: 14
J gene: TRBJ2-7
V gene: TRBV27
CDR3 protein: CASSPFGGGYEQYF

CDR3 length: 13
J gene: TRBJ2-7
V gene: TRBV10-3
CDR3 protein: CASTGTASYEQYF

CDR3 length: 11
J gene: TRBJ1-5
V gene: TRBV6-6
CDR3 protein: CASSQDQPQHF

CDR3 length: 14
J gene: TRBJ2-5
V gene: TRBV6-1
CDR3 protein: CTGGSGRAGETQYF

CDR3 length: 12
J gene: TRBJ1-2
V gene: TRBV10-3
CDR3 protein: CAISESSYGYTF

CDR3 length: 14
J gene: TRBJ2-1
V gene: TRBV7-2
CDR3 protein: CASSLRLGNNEQFF

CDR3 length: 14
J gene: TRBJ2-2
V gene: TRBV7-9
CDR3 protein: CAYTSGRASGELFF

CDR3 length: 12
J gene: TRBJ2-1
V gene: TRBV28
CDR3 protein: CASGTGEQMQFF

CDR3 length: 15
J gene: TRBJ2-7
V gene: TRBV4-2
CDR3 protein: CASSQEGWGVYEQYF

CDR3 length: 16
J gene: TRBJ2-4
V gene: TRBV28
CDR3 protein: CASSSQGSLAKNIQYF

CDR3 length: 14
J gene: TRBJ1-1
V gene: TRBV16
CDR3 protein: CASSQSQGSSEAFF

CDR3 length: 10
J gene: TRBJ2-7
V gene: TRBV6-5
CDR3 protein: CASRSYEQYF

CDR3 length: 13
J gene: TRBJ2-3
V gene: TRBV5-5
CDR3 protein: CASRLGREGTQYF

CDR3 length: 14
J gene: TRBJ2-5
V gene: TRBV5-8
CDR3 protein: CASSLVTGTETQYF

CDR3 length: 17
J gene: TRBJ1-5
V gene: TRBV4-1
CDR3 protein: CASSPREGSYSNQPQHF

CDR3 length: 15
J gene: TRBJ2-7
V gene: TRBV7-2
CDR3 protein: CASSLSGGFSYEQYF

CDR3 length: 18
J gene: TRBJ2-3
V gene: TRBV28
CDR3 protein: CASSLFVGGRGGTDTQYF

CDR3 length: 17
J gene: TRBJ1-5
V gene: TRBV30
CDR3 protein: CAWSSGGSTFRGQPQHF

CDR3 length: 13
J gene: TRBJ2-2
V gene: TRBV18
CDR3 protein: CASSGVNTGELFF

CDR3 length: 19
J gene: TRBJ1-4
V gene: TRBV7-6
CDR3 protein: CASSTYPGQGSGTNEKLFF